Listed here is a single TCR beta chain. This specimen comes from a study of blood T cell repertoires in COVID-19. About the study: T cells, B-cell-depleted T cells, or PBMCs provided the cDNA or gDNA that served as material.

The CDR3 covers 12 residues. The germline CDR1 and CDR2 sequences are MNHEY and SMNVEV (reference sequence). Trimming stripped 0 bases from V and 10 bases from J, with 7 bases between. In the original processing: Quantification of nucleated cells was approximated via reference gene primer amplification. Clones were read by immunoSEQ multiplex PCR, and TCRdb kept only the in-frame ones, dropping some. V and J calls and clone size are copied from that table; D and trimming were computed from the DNA. The sample records 200,000 to 300,000 clones, roughly four fifths being singletons. The origin of this receptor is a woman at least 80 years old with COVID-19, enrolled during active disease. The chain combines TRBV27 with TRBJ2-1, with a tentative D call TRBD2 (5 bases). Sequencing used peripheral blood. The CDR3 region has the DNA TGTGCCAGCAGTTTATCGGAGCGGGAGCAGTTCTTC. It encodes CASSLSEREQFF.